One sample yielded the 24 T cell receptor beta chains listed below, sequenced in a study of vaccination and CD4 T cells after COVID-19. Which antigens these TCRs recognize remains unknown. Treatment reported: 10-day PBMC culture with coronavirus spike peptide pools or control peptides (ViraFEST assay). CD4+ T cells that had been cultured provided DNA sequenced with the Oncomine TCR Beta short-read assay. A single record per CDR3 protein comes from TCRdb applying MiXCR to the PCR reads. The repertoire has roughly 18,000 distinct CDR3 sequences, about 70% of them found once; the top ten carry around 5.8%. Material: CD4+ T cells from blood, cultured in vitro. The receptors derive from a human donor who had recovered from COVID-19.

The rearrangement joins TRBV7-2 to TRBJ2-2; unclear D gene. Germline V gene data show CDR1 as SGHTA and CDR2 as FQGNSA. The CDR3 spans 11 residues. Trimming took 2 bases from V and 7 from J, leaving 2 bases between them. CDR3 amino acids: CASSLNGELFF. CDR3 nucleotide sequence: TGTGCCAGCAGCTTAAACGGGGAGCTGTTTTTT.

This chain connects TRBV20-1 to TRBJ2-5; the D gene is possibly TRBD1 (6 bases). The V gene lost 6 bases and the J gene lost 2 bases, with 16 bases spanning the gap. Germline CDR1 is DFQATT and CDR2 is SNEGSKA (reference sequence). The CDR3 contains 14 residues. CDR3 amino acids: CSASGQNFQETQYF. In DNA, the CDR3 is TGCAGTGCATCCGGACAGAACTTTCAAGAGACCCAGTACTTC.

CDR3 nucleotide sequence: TGTGCCAGCAGCCGGTCAACCGGGGAGCTGTTTTTT. Amino acid sequence: CASSRSTGELFF. This rearrangement joins TRBV6-1 to TRBJ2-2; no firm D call. Germline CDR1 reads MNHNS; CDR2 reads SASEGT. The length of the CDR3 is 12 residues. V gave up 6 bases and J gave up 5 bases, with 7 bases separating them.

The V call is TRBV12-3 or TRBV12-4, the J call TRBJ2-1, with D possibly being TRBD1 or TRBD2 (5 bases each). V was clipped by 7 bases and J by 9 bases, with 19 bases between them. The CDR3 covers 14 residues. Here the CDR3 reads CASITGNGHGEQFF. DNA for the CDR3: TGTGCCAGCATCACCGGGAATGGACATGGTGAGCAGTTCTTC.

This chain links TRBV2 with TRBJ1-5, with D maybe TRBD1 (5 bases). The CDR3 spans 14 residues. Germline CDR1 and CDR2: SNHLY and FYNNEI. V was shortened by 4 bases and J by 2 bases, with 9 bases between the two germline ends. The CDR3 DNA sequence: TGTGCCAGCAGTGGGCAGGGTGGCAATCAGCCCCAGCATTTT. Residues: CASSGQGGNQPQHF.

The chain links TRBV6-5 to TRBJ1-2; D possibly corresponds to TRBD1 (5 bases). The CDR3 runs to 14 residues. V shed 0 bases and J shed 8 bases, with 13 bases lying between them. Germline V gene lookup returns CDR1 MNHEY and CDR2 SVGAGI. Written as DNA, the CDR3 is TGTGCCAGCAGTTACTCGGGAGGGACTCAAGGCTACACCTTC. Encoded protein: CASSYSGGTQGYTF.

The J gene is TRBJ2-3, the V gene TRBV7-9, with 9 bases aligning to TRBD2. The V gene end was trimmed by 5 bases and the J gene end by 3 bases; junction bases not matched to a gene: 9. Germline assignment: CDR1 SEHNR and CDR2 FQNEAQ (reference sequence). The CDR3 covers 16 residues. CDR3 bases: TGTGCCAGCAGCCCCCAAGCGGGAGGCCCGACAGATACGCAGTATTTT. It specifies CASSPQAGGPTDTQYF. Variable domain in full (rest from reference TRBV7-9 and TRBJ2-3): DTGVSQNPRHKITKRGQNVTFRCDPISEHNRLYWYRQTLGQGPEFLTYFQNEAQLEKSRLLSDRFSAERPKGSFSTLEIQRTEQGDSAMYLCASSPQAGGPTDTQYFGPGTRLTVL.

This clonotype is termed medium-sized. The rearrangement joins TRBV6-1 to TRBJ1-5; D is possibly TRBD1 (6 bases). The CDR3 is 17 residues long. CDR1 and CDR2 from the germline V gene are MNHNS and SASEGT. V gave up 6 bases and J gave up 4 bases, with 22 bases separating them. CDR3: CASSAPKGQGRNQPQHF. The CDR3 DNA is TGTGCCAGCAGCGCCCCGAAGGGGCAGGGGCGGAATCAGCCCCAGCATTTT.

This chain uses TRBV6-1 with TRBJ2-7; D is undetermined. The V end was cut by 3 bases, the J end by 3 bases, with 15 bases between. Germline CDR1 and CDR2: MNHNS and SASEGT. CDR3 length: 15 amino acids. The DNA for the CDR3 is TGTGCCAGCAGTGACCGCCCTCCCCAGTTCTACGAGCAGTACTTC. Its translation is CASSDRPPQFYEQYF.

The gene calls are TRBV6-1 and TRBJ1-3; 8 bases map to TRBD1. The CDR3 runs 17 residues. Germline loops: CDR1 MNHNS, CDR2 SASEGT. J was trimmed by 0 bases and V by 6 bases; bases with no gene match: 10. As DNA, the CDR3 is TGTGCCAGCAGACACAAACAGGGGGTTAACTCTGGAAACACCATATATTTT. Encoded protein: CASRHKQGVNSGNTIYF.

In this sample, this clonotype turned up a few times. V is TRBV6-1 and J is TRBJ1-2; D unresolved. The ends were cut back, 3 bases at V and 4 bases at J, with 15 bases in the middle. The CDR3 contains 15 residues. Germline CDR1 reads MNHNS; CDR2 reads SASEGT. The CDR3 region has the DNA TGTGCCAGCAGTGACTCTGAGCACCCCCCCTATGGCTACACCTTC. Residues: CASSDSEHPPYGYTF.

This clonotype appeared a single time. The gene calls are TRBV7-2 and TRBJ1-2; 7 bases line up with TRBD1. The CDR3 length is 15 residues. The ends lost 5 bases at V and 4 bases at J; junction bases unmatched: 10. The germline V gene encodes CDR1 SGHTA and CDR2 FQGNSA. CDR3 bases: TGTGCCAGCAGCGTCGGGACAGTCAGGAGCTATGGCTACACCTTC. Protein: CASSVGTVRSYGYTF.

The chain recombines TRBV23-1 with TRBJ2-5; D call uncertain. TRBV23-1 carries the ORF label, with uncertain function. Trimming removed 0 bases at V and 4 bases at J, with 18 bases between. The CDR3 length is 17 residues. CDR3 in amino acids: CASSQSKGPGSAETQYF. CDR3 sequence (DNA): TGCGCCAGCAGTCAATCTAAGGGTCCAGGTTCGGCAGAGACCCAGTACTTC.

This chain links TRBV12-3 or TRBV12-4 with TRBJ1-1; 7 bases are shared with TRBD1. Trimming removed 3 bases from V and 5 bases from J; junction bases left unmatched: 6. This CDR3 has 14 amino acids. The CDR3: CASSLVGRGTEAFF. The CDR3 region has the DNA TGTGCCAGCAGTTTGGTGGGCAGGGGGACTGAAGCTTTCTTT.

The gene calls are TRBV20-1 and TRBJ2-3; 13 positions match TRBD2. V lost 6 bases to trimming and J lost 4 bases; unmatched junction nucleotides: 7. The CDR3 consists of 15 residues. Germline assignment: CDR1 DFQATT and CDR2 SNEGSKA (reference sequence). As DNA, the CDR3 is TGCAGTGCACCGACTAGCGGGAGGCGATCAGATACGCAGTATTTT. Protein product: CSAPTSGRRSDTQYF.

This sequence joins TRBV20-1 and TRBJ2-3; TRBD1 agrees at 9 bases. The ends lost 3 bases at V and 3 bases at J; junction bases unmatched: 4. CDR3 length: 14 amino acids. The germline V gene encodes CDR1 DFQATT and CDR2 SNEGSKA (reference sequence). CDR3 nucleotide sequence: TGCAGTGCTAGCAGGGACAGGGAAACAGATACGCAGTATTTT. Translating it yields CSASRDRETDTQYF.

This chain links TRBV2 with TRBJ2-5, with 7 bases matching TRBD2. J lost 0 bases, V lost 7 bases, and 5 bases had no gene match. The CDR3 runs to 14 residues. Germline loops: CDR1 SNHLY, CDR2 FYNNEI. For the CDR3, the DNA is TGTGCCAGCACCCTAGCGGTGTACCAAGAGACCCAGTACTTC. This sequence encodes CASTLAVYQETQYF.

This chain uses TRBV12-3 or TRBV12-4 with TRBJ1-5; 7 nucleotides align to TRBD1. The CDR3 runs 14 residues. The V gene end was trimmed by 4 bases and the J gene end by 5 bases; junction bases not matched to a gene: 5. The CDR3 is CASSSDRPHQPQHF. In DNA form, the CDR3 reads TGTGCCAGCAGTTCGGACAGGCCGCATCAGCCCCAGCATTTT.

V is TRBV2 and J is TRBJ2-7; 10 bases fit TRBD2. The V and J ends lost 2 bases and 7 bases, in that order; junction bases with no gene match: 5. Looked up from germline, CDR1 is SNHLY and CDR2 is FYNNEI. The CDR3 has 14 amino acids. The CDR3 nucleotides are TGTGCCAGCAGTGAAACTAGCGGGAAAGTAGAGCAGTACTTC. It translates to CASSETSGKVEQYF.

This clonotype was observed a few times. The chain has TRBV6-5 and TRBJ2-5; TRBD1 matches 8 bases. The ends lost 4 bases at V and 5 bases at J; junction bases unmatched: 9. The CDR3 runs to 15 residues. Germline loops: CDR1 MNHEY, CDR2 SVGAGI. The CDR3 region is CASSSDTGGRETQYF. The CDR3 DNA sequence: TGTGCCAGCAGTTCCGATACAGGGGGGCGGGAGACCCAGTACTTC.

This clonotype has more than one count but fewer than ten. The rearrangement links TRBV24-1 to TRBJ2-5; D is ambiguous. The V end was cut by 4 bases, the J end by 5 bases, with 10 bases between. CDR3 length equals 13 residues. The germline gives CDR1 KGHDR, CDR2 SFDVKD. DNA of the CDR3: TGTGCCACCAGTGACCCCAACGAGGAGACCCAGTACTTC. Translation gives CATSDPNEETQYF.

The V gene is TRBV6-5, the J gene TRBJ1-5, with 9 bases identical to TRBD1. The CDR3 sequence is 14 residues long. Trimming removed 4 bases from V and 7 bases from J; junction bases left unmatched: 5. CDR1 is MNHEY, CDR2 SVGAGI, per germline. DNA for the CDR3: TGTGCCAGCAGTTCCAGGACAGGGGAACAGCCCCAGCATTTT. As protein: CASSSRTGEQPQHF.

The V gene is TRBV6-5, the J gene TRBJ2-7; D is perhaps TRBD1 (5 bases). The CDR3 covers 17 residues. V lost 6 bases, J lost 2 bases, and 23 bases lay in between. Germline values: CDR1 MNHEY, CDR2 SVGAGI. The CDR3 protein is CASRYRPVWGSPYEQYF. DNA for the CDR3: TGTGCCAGCAGATACCGGCCTGTGTGGGGCTCTCCCTACGAGCAGTACTTC.

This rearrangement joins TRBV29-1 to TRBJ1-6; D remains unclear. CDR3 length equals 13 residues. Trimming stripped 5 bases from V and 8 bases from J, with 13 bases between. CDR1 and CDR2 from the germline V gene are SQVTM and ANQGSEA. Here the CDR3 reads CSVRWAADSPLHF. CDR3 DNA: TGCAGCGTTCGATGGGCAGCAGATTCACCCCTCCACTTT.